This T cell receptor (beta chain) stems from a study of blood T cell repertoires in COVID-19. The wider study: Researchers got acute and convalescent COVID-19 samples from the United States, Italy and Spain. T cells, B-cell-depleted T cells, or PBMCs supplied cDNA or gDNA.

This CDR3 spans 14 amino acids. Germline assignment: CDR1 LNHDA and CDR2 SQIVND (reference sequence). V was trimmed by 7 bases and J by 2 bases, leaving 12 bases between them. The table lists this clone with a count of one. Original handling: From reference gene primer amplification, estimates of nucleated cell counts were derived. Sequenced by immunoSEQ multiplex PCR; TCRdb stores in-frame clones only, minus some. V, J and clone size are those of that table, while D and trimming were read from the DNA. The data show 150,000 or so clones, 70% to 85% seen once. The receptor was isolated from a woman in her fifties or sixties with acute or convalescent COVID-19. This chain connects TRBV19 to TRBJ2-1; weak D call: TRBD2 (6 bases). The material sequenced was peripheral blood. The CDR3 sequence is CASTPAGPYNEQFF. The CDR3 DNA reads as TGTGCCAGTACCCCAGCGGGCCCCTACAATGAGCAGTTCTTC.